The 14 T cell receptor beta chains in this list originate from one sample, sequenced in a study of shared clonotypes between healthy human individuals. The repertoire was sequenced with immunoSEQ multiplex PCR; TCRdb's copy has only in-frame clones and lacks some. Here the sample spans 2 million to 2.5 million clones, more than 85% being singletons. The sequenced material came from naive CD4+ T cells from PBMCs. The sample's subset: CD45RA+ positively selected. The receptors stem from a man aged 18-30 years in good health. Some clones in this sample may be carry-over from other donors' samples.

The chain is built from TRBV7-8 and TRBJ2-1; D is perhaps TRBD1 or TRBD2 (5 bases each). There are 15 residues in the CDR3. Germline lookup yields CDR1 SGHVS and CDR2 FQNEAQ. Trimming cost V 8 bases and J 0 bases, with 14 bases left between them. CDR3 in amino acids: CASQRGESSYNEQFF. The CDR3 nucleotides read TGTGCCAGCCAACGGGGCGAGAGCTCCTACAATGAGCAGTTCTTC. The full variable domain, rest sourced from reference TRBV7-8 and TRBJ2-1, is GAGVSQSPRYKVAKRGQDVALRCDPISGHVSLFWYQQALGQGPEFLTYFQNEAQLDKSGLPSDRFFAERPEGSVSTLKIQRTQQEDSAVYLCASQRGESSYNEQFFGPGTRLTVL.

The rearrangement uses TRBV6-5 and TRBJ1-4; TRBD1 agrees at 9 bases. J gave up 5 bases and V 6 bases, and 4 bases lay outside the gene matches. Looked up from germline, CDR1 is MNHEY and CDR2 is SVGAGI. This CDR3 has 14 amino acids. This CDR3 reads CASSSDRGNEKLFF. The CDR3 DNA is TGTGCCAGCAGCTCAGACAGGGGGAATGAAAAACTGTTTTTT.

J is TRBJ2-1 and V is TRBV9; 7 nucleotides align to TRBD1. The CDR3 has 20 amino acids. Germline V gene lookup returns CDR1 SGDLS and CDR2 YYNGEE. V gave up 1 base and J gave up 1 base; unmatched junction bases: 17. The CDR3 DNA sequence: TGTGCCAGCAGCGTATTTCCTTCTGACAGGGACCGGCGATCCTACAATGAGCAGTTCTTC. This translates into CASSVFPSDRDRRSYNEQFF. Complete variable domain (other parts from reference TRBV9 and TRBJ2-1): DSGVTQTPKHLITATGQRVTLRCSPRSGDLSVYWYQQSLDQGLQFLIQYYNGEERAKGNILERFSAQQFPDLHSELNLSSLELGDSALYFCASSVFPSDRDRRSYNEQFFGPGTRLTVL.

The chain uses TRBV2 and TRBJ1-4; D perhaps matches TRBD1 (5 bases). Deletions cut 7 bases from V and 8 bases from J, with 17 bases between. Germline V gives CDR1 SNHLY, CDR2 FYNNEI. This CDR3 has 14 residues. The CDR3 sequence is CASKDRQSVEKLFF. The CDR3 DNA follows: TGTGCCAGCAAGGATAGACAGTCTGTGGAAAAACTGTTTTTT.

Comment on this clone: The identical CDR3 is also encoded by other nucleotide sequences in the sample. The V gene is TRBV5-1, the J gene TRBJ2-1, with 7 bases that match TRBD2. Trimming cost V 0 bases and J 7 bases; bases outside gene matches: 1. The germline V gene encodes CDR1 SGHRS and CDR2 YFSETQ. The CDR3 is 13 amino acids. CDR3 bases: TGCGCCAGCAGCTTGGCCGGGGGGAATGAGCAGTTCTTC. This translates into CASSLAGGNEQFF.

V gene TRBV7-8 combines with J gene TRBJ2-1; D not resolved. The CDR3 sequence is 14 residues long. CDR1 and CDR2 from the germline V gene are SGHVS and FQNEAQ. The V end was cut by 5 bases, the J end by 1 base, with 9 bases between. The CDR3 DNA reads TGTGCCAGCAGCGTTGGCGGTTCCTACAATGAGCAGTTCTTC. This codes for CASSVGGSYNEQFF.

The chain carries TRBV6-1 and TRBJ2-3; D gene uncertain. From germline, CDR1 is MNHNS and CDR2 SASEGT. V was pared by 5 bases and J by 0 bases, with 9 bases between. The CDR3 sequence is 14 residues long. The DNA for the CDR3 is TGTGCCAGCAGTCTCTCGCATAGCACAGATACGCAGTATTTT. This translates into CASSLSHSTDTQYF.

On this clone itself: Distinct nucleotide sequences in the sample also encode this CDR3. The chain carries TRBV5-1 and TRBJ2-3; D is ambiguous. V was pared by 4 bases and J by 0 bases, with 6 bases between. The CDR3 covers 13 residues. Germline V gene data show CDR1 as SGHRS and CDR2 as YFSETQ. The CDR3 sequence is CASSPPSTDTQYF. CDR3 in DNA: TGCGCCAGCAGCCCTCCGAGCACAGATACGCAGTATTTT.

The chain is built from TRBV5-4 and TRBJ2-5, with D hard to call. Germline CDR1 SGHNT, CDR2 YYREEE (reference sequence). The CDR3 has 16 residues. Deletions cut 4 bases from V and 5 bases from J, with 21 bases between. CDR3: CASSPTPGPYRETQYF. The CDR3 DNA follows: TGTGCCAGCAGCCCTACTCCTGGCCCCTACCGGGAGACCCAGTACTTC. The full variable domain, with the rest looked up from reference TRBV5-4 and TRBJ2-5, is ETGVTQSPTHLIKTRGQQVTLRCSSQSGHNTVSWYQQALGQGPQFIFQYYREEENGRGNFPPRFSGLQFPNYSSELNVNALELDDSALYLCASSPTPGPYRETQYFGPGTRLLVL.

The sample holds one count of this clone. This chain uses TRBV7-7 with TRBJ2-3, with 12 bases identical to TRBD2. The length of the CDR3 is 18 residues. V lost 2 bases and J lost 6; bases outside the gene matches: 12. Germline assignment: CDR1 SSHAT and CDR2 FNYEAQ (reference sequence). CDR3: CASSLTPHPTSGRDTQYF. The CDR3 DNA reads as TGTGCCAGCAGCTTAACCCCGCACCCAACTAGCGGGAGGGATACGCAGTATTTT. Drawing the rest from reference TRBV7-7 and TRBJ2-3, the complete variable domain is GAGVSQSPRYKVTKRGQDVTLRCDPISSHATLYWYQQALGQGPEFLTYFNYEAQPDKSGLPSDRFSAERPEGSISTLTIQRTEQRDSAMYRCASSLTPHPTSGRDTQYFGPGTRLTVL.

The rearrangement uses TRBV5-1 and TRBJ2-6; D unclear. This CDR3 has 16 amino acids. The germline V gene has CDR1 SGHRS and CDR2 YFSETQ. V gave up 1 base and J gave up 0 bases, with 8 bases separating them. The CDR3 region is CASSLTGNSGANVLTF. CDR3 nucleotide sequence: TGCGCCAGCAGCTTGACGGGTAACTCTGGGGCCAACGTCCTGACTTTC. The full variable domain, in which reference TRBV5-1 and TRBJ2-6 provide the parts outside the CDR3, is KAGVTQTPRYLIKTRGQQVTLSCSPISGHRSVSWYQQTPGQGLQFLFEYFSETQRNKGNFPGRFSGRQFSNSRSEMNVSTLELGDSALYLCASSLTGNSGANVLTFGAGSRLTVL.

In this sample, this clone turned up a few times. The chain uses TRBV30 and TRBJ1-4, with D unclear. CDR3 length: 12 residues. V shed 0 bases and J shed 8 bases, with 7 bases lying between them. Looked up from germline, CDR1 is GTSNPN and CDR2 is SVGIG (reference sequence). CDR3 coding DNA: TGTGCCTGGAGTGTACCGGGGGAAAAACTGTTTTTT. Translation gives CAWSVPGEKLFF.

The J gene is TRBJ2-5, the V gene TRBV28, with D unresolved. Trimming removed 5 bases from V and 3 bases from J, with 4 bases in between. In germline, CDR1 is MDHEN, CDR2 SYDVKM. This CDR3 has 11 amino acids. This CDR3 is CASSEEETQYF. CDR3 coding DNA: TGTGCCAGCAGTGAGGAAGAGACCCAGTACTTC.

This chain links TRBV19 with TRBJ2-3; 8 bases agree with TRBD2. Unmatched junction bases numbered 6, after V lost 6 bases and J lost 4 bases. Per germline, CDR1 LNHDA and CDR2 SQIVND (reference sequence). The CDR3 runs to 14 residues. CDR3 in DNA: TGTGCCAGTAGGCTAAGCGGGAGCCCAGATACGCAGTATTTT. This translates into CASRLSGSPDTQYF.